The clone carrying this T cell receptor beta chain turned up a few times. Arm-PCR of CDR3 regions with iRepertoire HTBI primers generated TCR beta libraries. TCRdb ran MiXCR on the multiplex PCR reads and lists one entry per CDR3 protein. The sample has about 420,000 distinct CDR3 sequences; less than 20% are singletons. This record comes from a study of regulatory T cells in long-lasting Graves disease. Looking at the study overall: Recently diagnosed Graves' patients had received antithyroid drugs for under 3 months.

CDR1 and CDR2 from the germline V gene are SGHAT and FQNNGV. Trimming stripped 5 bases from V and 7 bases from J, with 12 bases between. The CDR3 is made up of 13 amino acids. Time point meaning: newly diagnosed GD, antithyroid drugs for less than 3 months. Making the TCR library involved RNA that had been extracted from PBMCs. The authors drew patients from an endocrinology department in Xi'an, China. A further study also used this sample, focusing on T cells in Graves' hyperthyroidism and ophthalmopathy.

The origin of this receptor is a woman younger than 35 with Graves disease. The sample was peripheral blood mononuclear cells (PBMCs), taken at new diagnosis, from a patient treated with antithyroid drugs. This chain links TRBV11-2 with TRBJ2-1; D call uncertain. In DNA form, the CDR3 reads TGTGCCAGCAGCCCCCTCCCATCGAATGAGCAGTTCTTC. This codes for CASSPLPSNEQFF. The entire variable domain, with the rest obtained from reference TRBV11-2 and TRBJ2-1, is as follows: EAGVAQSPRYKIIEKRQSVAFWCNPISGHATLYWYQQILGQGPKLLIQFQNNGVVDDSQLPKDRFSAERLKGVDSTLKIQPAKLEDSAVYLCASSPLPSNEQFFGPGTRLTVL.